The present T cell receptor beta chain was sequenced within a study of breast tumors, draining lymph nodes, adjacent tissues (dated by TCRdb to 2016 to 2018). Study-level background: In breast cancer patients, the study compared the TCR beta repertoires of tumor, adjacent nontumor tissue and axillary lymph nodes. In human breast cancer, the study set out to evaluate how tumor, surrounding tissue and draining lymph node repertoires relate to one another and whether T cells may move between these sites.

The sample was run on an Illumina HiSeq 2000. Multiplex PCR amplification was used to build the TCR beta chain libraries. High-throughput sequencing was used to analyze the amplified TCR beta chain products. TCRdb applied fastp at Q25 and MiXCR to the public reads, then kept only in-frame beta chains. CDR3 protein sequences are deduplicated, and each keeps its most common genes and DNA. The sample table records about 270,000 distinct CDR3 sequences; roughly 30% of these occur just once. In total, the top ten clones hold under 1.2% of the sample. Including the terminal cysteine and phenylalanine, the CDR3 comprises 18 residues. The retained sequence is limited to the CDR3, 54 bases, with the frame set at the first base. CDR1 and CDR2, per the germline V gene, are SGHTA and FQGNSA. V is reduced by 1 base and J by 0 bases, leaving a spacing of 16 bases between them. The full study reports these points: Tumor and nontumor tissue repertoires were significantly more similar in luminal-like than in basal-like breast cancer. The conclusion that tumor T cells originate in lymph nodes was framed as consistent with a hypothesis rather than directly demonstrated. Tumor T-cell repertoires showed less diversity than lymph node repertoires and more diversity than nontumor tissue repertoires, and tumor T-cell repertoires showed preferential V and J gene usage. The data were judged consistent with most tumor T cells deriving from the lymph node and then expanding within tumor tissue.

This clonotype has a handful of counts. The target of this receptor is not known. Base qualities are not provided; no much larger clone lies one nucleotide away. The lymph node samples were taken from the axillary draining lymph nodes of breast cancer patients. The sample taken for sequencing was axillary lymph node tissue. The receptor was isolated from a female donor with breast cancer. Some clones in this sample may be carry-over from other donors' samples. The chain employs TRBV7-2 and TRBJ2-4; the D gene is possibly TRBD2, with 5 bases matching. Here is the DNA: TGTGCCAGCAGCTTAGAGGCTAGCAGACCCCTAGCCAAAAACATTCAGTACTTC. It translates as CASSLEASRPLAKNIQYF. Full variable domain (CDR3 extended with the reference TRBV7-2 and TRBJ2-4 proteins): GAGVSQSPSNKVTEKGKDVELRCDPISGHTALYWYRQSLGQGLEFLIYFQGNSAPDKSGLPSDRFSAERTGGSVSTLTIQRTQQEDSAVYLCASSLEASRPLAKNIQYFGAGTRLSVL.